The clone carrying this TCR beta chain was seen just once. These data are taken from a study of blood T cell repertoires in COVID-19. Authors' analysis steps: Estimated nucleated cell counts came from reference gene primer amplification. Method: immunoSEQ multiplex PCR; TCRdb's copy keeps in-frame clones and lacks some. V and J calls and clone size are those listed in that table; D and trimming were worked out from the DNA. Among some 300,000 clones listed, approximately 88% were seen once. The clonotype comes from a woman in her thirties who had recovered from COVID-19. Material for sequencing was PBMCs or T cells enriched from blood (not recorded which).

The CDR3 region is CASSQQRLAPEQFF. The CDR3, as DNA: TGCGCCAGCAGCCAACAGAGACTAGCTCCTGAGCAGTTCTTC. This sequence joins TRBV4-3 and TRBJ2-1, with TRBD2 matching over 7 bases. Germline V lookup: CDR1 LGHNA, CDR2 YSLEER. The CDR3 runs to 14 residues. J lost 9 bases, V lost 2 bases, and 7 bases had no gene match.